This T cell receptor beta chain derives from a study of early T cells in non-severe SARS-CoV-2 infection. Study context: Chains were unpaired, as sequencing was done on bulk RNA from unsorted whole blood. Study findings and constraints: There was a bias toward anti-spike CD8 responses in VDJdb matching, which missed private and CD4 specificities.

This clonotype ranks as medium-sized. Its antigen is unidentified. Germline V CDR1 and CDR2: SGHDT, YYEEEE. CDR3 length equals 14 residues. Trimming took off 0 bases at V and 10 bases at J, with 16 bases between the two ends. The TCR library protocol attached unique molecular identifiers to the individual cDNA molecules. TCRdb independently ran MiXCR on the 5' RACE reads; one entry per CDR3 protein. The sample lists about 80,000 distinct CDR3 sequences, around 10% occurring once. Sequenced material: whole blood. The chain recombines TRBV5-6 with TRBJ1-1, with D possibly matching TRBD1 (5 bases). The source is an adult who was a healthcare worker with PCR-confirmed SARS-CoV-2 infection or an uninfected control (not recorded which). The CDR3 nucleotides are TGTGCCAGCAGCTTGGGCCAGGGTATGGCGGGAGCTTTCTTT. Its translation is CASSLGQGMAGAFF.